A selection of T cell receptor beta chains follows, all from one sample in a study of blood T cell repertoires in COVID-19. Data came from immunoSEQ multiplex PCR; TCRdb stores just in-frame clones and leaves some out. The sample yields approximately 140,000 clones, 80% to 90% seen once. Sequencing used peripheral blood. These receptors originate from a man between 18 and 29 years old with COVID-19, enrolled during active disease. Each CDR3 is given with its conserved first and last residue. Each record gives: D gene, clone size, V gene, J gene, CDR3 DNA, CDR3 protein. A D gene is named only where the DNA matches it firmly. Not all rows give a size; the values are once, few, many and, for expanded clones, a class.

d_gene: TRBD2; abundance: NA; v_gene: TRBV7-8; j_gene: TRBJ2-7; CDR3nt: TGTGCCAGCAGCTTAGCTCTAGCGGCCTCCTACGAGCAGTACTTC; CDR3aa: CASSLALAASYEQYF
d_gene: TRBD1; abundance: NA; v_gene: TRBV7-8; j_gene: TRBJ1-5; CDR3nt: TGTGCCAGCAGCTTAGGGGACAGGGGTAGCAATCAGCCCCAGCATTTT; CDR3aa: CASSLGDRGSNQPQHF
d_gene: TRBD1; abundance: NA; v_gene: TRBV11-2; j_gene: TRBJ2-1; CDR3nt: TGTGCCAGCAGCTTGGACAGGGGGGAATACAATGAGCAGTTCTTC; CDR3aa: CASSLDRGEYNEQFF
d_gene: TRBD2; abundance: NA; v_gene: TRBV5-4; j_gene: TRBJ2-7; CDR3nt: TGTGCCAGCAGCCCCGGACTAGCGGGAGATAGGAACGAGCAGTACTTC; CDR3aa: CASSPGLAGDRNEQYF
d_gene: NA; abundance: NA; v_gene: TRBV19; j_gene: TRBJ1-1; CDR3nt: TGTGCCAGTAGCCCAGGGTTGGGCACTGAAGCTTTCTTT; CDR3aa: CASSPGLGTEAFF
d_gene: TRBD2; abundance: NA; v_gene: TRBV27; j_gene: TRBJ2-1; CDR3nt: TGTGCCAGCAGTTTCGGCGGGAGCATTGAGCAGTTCTTC; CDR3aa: CASSFGGSIEQFF
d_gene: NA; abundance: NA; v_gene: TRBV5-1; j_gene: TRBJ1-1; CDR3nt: TGCGCCAGCAGCGCGTACCGGGGGAACACTGAAGCTTTCTTT; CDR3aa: CASSAYRGNTEAFF
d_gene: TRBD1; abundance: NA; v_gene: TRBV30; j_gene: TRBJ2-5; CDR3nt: TGTGCCTGGAGTGTAATAGGGGGCAAGACCCAGTACTTC; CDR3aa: CAWSVIGGKTQYF
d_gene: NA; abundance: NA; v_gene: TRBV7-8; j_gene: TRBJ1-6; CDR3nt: TGTGCCAGCAGCTCCAGGGGTTCCTATAATTCACCCCTCCACTTT; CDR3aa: CASSSRGSYNSPLHF
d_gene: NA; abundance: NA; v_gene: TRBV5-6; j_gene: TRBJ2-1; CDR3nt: TGTGCCAGCAGCTTCGGCGCGGTCGGGAATGAGCAGTTCTTC; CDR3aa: CASSFGAVGNEQFF
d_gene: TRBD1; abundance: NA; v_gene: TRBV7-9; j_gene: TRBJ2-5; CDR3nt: TGTGCCAGCACCATCTACCAGGGGGCGGGAGAGACCCAGTACTTC; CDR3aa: CASTIYQGAGETQYF
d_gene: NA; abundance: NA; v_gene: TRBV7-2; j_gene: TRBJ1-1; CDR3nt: TGTGCCAGCAGCTTAGTTTCCAGGGCGAACACTGAAGCTTTCTTT; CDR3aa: CASSLVSRANTEAFF
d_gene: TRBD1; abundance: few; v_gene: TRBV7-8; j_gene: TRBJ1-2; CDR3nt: TGTGCCAGCAGCTCCCCAGGACAGGGGGGGTATGGCTACACCTTC; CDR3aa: CASSSPGQGGYGYTF
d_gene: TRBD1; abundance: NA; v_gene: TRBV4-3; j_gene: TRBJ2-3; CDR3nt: TGCGCCAGCAGCCAAGGAGTAGGGGACAGGGTTACAGATACGCAGTATTTT; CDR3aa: CASSQGVGDRVTDTQYF
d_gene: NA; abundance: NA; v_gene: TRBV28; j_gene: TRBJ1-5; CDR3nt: TGTGCCAGCAGCCCCAGAGCAGGGAACCATCAGCCCCAGCATTTT; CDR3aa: CASSPRAGNHQPQHF
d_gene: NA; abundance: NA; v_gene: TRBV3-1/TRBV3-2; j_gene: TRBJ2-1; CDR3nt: TGTGCCAGCAGCCCCCCCAATCGGGGGAGGATCTTC; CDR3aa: CASSPPNRGRIF
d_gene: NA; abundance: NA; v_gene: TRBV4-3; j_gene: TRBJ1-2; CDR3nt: TGCGCCAGCAGCCAAGATCTTACAGGGCTCCCGCTCTATGGCTACACCTTC; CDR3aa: CASSQDLTGLPLYGYTF
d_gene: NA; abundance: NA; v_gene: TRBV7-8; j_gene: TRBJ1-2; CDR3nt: TGTGCCAGCAGCCCTACAGGACAAATCTATGGCTACACCTTC; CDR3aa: CASSPTGQIYGYTF
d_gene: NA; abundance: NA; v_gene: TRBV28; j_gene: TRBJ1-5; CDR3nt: TGTGCCAGCAGTTTATGGGACGGAGGAACTAGCAATCAGCCCCAGCATTTT; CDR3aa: CASSLWDGGTSNQPQHF
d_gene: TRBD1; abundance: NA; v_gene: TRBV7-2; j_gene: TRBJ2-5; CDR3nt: TGTGCCAGCAGCCATCAGGGACAGGGGGCCGGTGAGACCCAGTACTTC; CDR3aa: CASSHQGQGAGETQYF
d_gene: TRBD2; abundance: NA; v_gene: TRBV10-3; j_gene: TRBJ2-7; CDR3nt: TGTGCCATCACTTATAGCGGGAGGGCCCACGAGCAGTACTTC; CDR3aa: CAITYSGRAHEQYF
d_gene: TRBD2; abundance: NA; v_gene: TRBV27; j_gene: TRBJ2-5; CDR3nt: TGTGCCAGCAGTCCGCGACTAGCGGGAGGGACCCAAGAGACCCAGTACTTC; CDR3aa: CASSPRLAGGTQETQYF
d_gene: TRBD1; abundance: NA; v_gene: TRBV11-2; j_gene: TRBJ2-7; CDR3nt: TGTGCCAGCAGACGATGGGACAGCTACGAGCAGTACTTC; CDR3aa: CASRRWDSYEQYF
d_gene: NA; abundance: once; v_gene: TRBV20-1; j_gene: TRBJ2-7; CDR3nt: TGCAGTGCTAGTGGGGGGACAGACCCTGACGAGCAGTACTTC; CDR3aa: CSASGGTDPDEQYF
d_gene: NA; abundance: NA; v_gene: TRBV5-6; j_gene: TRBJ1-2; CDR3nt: TGTGCCAGCAGCTTGACGTCAGAGGGCAGGTATGGCTACACCTTC; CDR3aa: CASSLTSEGRYGYTF
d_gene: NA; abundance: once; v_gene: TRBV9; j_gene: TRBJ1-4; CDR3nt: TGTGCCAGCAGCCCTGGGGATTTGACTAATGAAAAACTGCTTTTT; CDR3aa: CASSPGDLTNEKLLF
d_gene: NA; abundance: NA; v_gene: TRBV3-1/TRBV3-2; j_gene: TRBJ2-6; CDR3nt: TGTGCCAGCAGCCAAGACGGGATCGGCTCTGGGGCCAACGTCCTGACTTTC; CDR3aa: CASSQDGIGSGANVLTF
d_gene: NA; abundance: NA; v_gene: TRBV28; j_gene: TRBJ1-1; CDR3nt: TGTGCCAGCAGTGTATTACAAATGAACACTGAAGCTTTCTTT; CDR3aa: CASSVLQMNTEAFF
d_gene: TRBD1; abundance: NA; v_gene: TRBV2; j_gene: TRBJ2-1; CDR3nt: TGTGCCAGCAGGCCCGACAGGGAAAACTCCAAGTTCTTC; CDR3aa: CASRPDRENSKFF
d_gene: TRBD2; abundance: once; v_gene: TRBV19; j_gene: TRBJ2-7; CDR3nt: TGTGCCAGTAGTACTCGGGTAGCGGGAGCCCTCTCCTACGAGCAGTACTTC; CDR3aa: CASSTRVAGALSYEQYF
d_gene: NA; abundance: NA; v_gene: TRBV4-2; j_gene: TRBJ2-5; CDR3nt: TGTGCCAGCAGCCATCCCAAATCTTACAGTGAAGAGACCCAGTACTTC; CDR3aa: CASSHPKSYSEETQYF
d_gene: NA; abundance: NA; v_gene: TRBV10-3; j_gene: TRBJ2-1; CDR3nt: TGTGCCATCAGGGGACTCAATGAGCAGTTCTTC; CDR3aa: CAIRGLNEQFF
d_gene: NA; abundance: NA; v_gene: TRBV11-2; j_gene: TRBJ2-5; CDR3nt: TGTGCCAGCAGCTTCCCTGGCACAGGGAATCAAGAGACCCAGTACTTC; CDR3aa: CASSFPGTGNQETQYF
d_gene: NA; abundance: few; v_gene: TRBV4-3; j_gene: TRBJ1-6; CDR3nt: TGCGCCAGCAGCCTAAAAGAACGACAGATTGTTTCACCCCTCCACTTT; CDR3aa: CASSLKERQIVSPLHF
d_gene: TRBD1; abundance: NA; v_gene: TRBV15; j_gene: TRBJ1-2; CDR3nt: TGTGCCACCAGCAGAGATCCTAACAGGGGACCTGGCTACACCTTC; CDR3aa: CATSRDPNRGPGYTF
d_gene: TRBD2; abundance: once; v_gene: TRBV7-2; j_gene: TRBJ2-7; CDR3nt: TGTGCCAGCAGCTTAGTGGCTAGCGGGAGCCGAGCCGAGCAGTACTTC; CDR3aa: CASSLVASGSRAEQYF
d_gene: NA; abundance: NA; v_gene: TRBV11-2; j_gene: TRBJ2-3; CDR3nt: TGTGCCAGCAGCTTAGATCCCTCCGCAGATACGCAGTATTTT; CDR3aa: CASSLDPSADTQYF
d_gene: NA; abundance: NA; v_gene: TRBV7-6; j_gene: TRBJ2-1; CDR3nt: TGTGCCAGCAGCTTAGCGCCCGGGACTCCGACCTACAATGAGCAGTTCTTC; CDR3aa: CASSLAPGTPTYNEQFF
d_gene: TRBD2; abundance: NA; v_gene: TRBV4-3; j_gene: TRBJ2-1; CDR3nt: TGCGCCAGCAGCCAGCTAGCGGGACAGACCTACAATGAGCAGTTCTTC; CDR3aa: CASSQLAGQTYNEQFF
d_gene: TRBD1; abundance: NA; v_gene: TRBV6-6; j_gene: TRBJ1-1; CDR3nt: TGTGCCAGCAGTTACGAAGGGGGCTCGAACACTGAAGCTTTCTTT; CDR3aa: CASSYEGGSNTEAFF
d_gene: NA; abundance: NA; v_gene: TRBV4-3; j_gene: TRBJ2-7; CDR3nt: TGCGCCAGCAGCCAAGGTGACGGGAGCTCCTACGAGCAGTACTTC; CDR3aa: CASSQGDGSSYEQYF
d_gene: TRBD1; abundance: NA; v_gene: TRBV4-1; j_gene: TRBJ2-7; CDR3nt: TGCGCCAGCAGCCTCCATTCCCGGGACAGGGGAAAAGGCTACGAGCAGTACTTC; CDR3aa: CASSLHSRDRGKGYEQYF
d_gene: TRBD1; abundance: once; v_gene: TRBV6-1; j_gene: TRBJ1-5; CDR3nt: TGTGCCAGCAGTGGTCAATGGGACAGCAGGAGCAATCAGCCCCAGCATTTT; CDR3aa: CASSGQWDSRSNQPQHF
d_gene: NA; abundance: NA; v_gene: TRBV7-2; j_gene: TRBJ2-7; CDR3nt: TGTGCCAGCAGCTTCCGGCAGGGTCCCTGGCTCGAGCAGTACTTC; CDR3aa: CASSFRQGPWLEQYF
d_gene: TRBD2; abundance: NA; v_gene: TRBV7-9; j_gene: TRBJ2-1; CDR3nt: TGTGCCAGCAGCTTTCCCTTAGGACTAGCGGGAGGGCCATACAATGAGCAGTTCTTC; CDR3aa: CASSFPLGLAGGPYNEQFF
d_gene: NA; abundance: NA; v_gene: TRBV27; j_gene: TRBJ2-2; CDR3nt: TGTGCCAGCAGTCCGTACCGGGGGGAGCTGTTTTTT; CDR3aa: CASSPYRGELFF
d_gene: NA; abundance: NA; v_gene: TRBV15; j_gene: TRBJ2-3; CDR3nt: TGTGCCACCAGCCCCGCAAGCGGCACAGATACGCAGTATTTT; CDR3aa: CATSPASGTDTQYF
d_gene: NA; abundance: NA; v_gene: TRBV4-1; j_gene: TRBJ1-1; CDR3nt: TGCGCCAGCAGCCAAGGGCAAGGGGGCACTGAAGCTTTCTTT; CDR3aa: CASSQGQGGTEAFF
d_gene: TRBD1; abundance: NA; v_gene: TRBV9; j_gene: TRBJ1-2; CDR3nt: TGTGCCAGCAGCGCCCAGACAGGGGGCAACTATGGCTACACCTTC; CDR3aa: CASSAQTGGNYGYTF
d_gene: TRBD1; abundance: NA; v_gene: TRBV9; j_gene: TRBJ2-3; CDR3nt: TGTGCCAGCAGCGTTTCGGGACAGGTTCTAGATACGCAGTATTTT; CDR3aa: CASSVSGQVLDTQYF
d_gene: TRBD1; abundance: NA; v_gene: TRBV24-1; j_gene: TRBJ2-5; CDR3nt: TGTGCCACCAGTGATTCCGGGACAGGACAAGAGACCCAGTACTTC; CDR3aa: CATSDSGTGQETQYF
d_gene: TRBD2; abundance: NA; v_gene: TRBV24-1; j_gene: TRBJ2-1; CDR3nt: TGTGCCACCAGTGATCACCAGACTAGCGGGAGTTTAAATGAGCAGTTCTTC; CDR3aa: CATSDHQTSGSLNEQFF
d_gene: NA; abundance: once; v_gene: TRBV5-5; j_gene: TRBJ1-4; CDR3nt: TGTGCCAGCAGCTCGCCTTCGGGGAGTGAAAAACTGTTTTTT; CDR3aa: CASSSPSGSEKLFF
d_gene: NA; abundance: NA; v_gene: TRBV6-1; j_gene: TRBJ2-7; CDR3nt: TGTGCCAGCAGTGAAGGGCGGCAGTACGAGCAGTACTTC; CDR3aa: CASSEGRQYEQYF
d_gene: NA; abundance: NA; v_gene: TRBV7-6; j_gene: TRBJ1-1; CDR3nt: TGTGCCAGCAGCTTAGGTATAGGTGCCGTGGGGAGTCGATGGTACACTGAAGCTTTCTTT; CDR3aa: CASSLGIGAVGSRWYTEAFF
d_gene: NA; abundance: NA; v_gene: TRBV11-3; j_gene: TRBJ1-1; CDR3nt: TGTGCCAGCAGCTTAGGCGTCTACACTGAAGCTTTCTTT; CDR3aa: CASSLGVYTEAFF
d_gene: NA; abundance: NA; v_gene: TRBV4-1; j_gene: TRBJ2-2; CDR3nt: TGCGCCAGCAGCCAAGGCCTAGGGGGTCGGGGGGAGCTGTTTTTT; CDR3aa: CASSQGLGGRGELFF